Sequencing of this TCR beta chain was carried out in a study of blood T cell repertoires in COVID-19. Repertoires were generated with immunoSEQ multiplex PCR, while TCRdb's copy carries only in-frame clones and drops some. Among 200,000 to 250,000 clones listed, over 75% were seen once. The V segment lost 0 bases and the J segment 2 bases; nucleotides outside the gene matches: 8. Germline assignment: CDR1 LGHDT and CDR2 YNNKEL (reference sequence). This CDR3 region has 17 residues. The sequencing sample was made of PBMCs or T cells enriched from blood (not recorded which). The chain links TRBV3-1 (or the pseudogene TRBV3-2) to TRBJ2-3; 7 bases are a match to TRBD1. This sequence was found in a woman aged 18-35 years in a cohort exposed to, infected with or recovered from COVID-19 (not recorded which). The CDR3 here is CASSQDVRGPYTDTQYF. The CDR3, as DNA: TGTGCCAGCAGCCAAGATGTAAGGGGGCCCTACACAGATACGCAGTATTTT.